The source of this T cell receptor beta chain is a study of blood T cell repertoires in COVID-19. V gave up 2 bases and J gave up 0 bases; unmatched junction bases: 3. From germline, CDR1 is MDHEN and CDR2 SYDVKM. The length of the CDR3 is 16 residues. Profiled with immunoSEQ multiplex PCR; TCRdb holds only in-frame clones, not every one. The sample contains 70,000 or so clones, around 80% of which appear only once. This rearrangement joins TRBV28 to TRBJ1-4; TRBD1 agrees at 7 bases. The sample consisted of peripheral blood. This sequence originates from a human donor in a cohort sampled during active COVID-19. This chain's CDR3 is CASSLRGLTTNEKLFF. The CDR3 DNA follows: TGTGCCAGCAGTTTAAGGGGGCTAACAACTAATGAAAAACTGTTTTTT.